The present TCR beta chain was sequenced within a study of Graves' ophthalmopathy and Graves' hyperthyroidism. General study results and limits: Sensitivity of 87.88% and specificity of about 81% were achieved when a 13-signature model separated ophthalmopathy from stable hyperthyroidism.

A few counts support this clonotype. The antigen remains unidentified. Beta-chain TCR CDR3 regions were amplified from RNA transcripts. RT-PCR was first run with HTBI primers, then multiplex PCR in a second round. TCRdb re-called the multiplex PCR reads through MiXCR, storing one row per CDR3 protein. The profile shows roughly 500,000 distinct CDR3 sequences, approximately 15% of them singletons. Deletions cut 6 bases from V and 2 bases from J, with 11 bases between. This CDR3 comprises 14 residues. CDR1 and CDR2 (germline): MNHEY, SVGAGI. This receptor was obtained from a woman younger than 45 with Graves' ophthalmopathy. The sample taken for sequencing was blood. The chain recombines TRBV6-5 with TRBJ1-5; D gene unclear. Here the CDR3 DNA reads TGTGCCAGCAGCCGCTCGGACGGCAATCAGCCCCAGCATTTT. This encodes CASSRSDGNQPQHF.